This T cell receptor beta chain is from a study of shared clonotypes between healthy human individuals (dated by TCRdb to the early 2020s). In the study overall: The cohort comprised two women and a few men aged 18 to 49 years. For each donor, CD4 naive and CD4 memory were each given three plates, CD8 naive was given two plates, and CD8 memory was given one plate. To estimate repertoire size and how much clonotype sharing occurs between individuals, the study deeply sequenced the blood TCR repertoires of about 5 healthy adults. Different laboratories and diverse techniques were used to prepare libraries and sequence TCR repertoires, to increase sequencing depth and limit assay-specific biases. Between about 0.85 and 9.5 billion PBMCs per donor were obtained by leukapheresis.

Using the deep immunoSEQ assay, multiplex PCR amplified TCR CDR3 regions from genomic DNA. For each cell subset, the extracted genomic DNA was distributed evenly across all wells of several immunoSEQ 96-well plates, and each plate served as one replicate. For sorted subsets, each replicate PCR was loaded with 200 ng genomic DNA, equivalent to about 33,000 T cell genomes. Purified libraries were quantified with a Qubit 3.0 fluorometer, sized on a Bioanalyzer 2100, and re-quantified with the KAPA Library Quantification kit. Each immunoSEQ 96-well plate was sequenced on its own single-read 150-cycle Illumina NextSeq 550 flow cell. On the authors' methods: Because only junctional sequences without quality scores were contained in the immunoSEQ output, filtering matching that applied to full-length reads could not be performed. To assign V/J genes and CDR3, sequences were annotated against IMGT germline references using PyIR, a Python wrapper for IgBLAST v1.9. Reads with weak V/J assignments (E-value above 1e-6), missing CDR3, stop codons, out-of-frame junctions, or ambiguous translated residues were removed. V3J clonotypes were defined as sequences sharing an identical inferred V gene, J gene, and CDR3 amino acid sequence. Percentage overlap between repertoires was computed as shared unique clonotypes divided by the size of the smaller repertoire. Repertoire richness was assessed with RTK rarefaction, the Chao1 estimator, and Recon v2.1 estimates of unobserved clonotypes. OLGA was used to compute generation probabilities for all TCRbeta clonotypes that the gDNA method yielded from a few donors. TCRdb mirrors the immuneACCESS table, restricted to in-frame sequences. Some clones are absent from its copies; in checked studies, under half trace to an unresolved V gene, and the reason for the others is unknown. The V and J calls and clone size were taken over from that table, and D and trimming were inferred from the DNA. The sample profile shows hundreds of thousands of clones; around 73% of them were found once. The top ten clones comprise around 2% of the sample.

Including cysteine and phenylalanine, the CDR3 has 13 amino acids. Just the 39-base CDR3 DNA is kept, in frame starting at base 1. From the germline V gene, CDR1 is SQVTM and CDR2 is ANQGSEA. Cut back by 5 bases and 0 bases, the V and J ends lie 7 bases apart. As regards this clone: Its binding antigen is unknown. No qualities accompany the bases; no much larger clone lies one base away.

Overall results and qualifications from the work: When several donors were compared, the shared fraction of clonotypes was around 4.6% for naive CD4, roughly 3.3% for naive CD8, 2% to 2.5% for memory CD4, and under 0.5% for memory CD8. Incomplete sequencing was indicated by rarefaction of sorted-subset datasets, despite the large sequencing depth. Clonotypes shared by all four sorted-subset donors showed higher generation probabilities than non-shared clonotypes. Based on pairwise subsampling, the degree of clonotype sharing among donors was expected to be affected by sequencing depth. Because the study included only a small number of donors, the genetic and exposure-history diversity represented was limited. Sampling was limited to blood, and TCR repertoires in tissue likely differ from TCR repertoires in blood. Larger estimated clonotype richness was generally found for naive subsets than for memory subsets.

The donors were healthy, HIV-negative adults with no recently reported acute infections or vaccinations. Every donor was a Caucasian adult residing in Nashville, Tennessee, USA. Magnetic negative selection was used to enrich CD4+ T cells, after which naive cells were positively selected on CD45RA and the negative fraction became the memory subset. Blood was collected by leukapheresis, and PBMCs were isolated by Ficoll-Histopaque density gradient centrifugation and then cryopreserved in liquid nitrogen vapor phase. Analytical flow cytometry was used to check the purity and quantity of each magnetically sorted T cell population. Genomic DNA was isolated from each sorted fraction and quantified by UV absorbance on a Nanodrop 2000c.

The source material was memory CD4+ T cells sorted from blood. Sample cell subset or site, as interpreted from the label and publication: CD45RA-negative fraction. The TCR was taken from a woman in her thirties in good health. The chain couples TRBV29-1 to TRBJ2-2; a confident D gene designation cannot be given. The CDR3 reads as follows: CSVLASNTGELFF. Read as DNA, the sequence is TGCAGCGTTCTGGCGTCGAACACCGGGGAGCTGTTTTTT.